Listed below are T cell receptor beta chains from one sample, sequenced in a study of blood T cell repertoires in COVID-19. Measured with immunoSEQ multiplex PCR; TCRdb has only the in-frame clones, and not every one. The data contain about 21,000 clones, about 80% of them singletons. Sequencing was performed on peripheral blood. The receptor source for this set is a human donor in a cohort sampled during active COVID-19. Each CDR3 is given with its conserved first and last residue. A D gene is named only where the DNA matches it firmly. Only part of the rows carry a size: once, few, many, or a class if the clone is expanded.

. . TRBJ1-1 TRBV18 TGTGCCAGCTCAAGGGGGACAACCGAAGCTTTCTTT CASSRGTTEAFF
. once TRBJ1-2 TRBV3-1/TRBV3-2 TGTGCCAGCAGCCTCCACTCTAACAGGGCTCTACACTATGGCTACACCTTC CASSLHSNRALHYGYTF
. . TRBJ2-1 TRBV15 TGTGCCACCAGCAGAGATCAGGGGACCATGTTCAATGAGCAGTTCTTC CATSRDQGTMFNEQFF
. . TRBJ2-7 TRBV15 TGTGCCACCAGTCCCGACAGAGGCTACGAGCAGTACTTC CATSPDRGYEQYF
. once TRBJ2-7 TRBV27 TGTGCCAGCAGATTACTCCAGGGGTACGAGCAGTACTTC CASRLLQGYEQYF
. . TRBJ2-3 TRBV5-1 TGCGCCAGCACCTCCGGGACTTACACAGATACGCAGTATTTT CASTSGTYTDTQYF
. . TRBJ1-1 TRBV7-9 TGTGCCAGCAGCTTAGGACACCTGAACACTGAAGCTTTCTTT CASSLGHLNTEAFF
. . TRBJ2-7 TRBV12-3/TRBV12-4 TGTGCCAGCGTCGGTCGAGGTGAGCAGTACTTC CASVGRGEQYF
. . TRBJ2-3 TRBV10-3 TGTGCCATCAGCCACCAGGGGGACCGGGGGGATACGCAGTATTTT CAISHQGDRGDTQYF
. . TRBJ1-3 TRBV5-4 TGTGCCAGCAGCTTCGAGGGAAACACCATATATTTT CASSFEGNTIYF
. . TRBJ1-6 TRBV27 TGTGCCAGCAGTCTAATGGGCCTAAATTCACCCCTCCACTTT CASSLMGLNSPLHF
. . TRBJ1-6 TRBV2 TGTGCCAGCAGTACCTGGGGGGGAACCTATAATTCACCCCTCCACTTT CASSTWGGTYNSPLHF
TRBD1 few TRBJ2-7 TRBV5-4 TGTGCCAGCAGCCAGGACAGGGCCGAGCAGTACTTC CASSQDRAEQYF
. few TRBJ2-7 TRBV4-2 TGTGCCAGCAGCCTCGGAGGCAGAGACGAGCAGTACTTC CASSLGGRDEQYF
. . TRBJ1-1 TRBV7-9 TGTGCCAGCAGCCAAAAGGAGGGAAGCGAAGCTTTCTTT CASSQKEGSEAFF
TRBD2 . TRBJ2-7 TRBV6-1 TGTGCCAGCAGTGAAGTTCTAGCGGAACTAGCGGGGGGGCTCTACGAGCAGTACTTC CASSEVLAELAGGLYEQYF
. . TRBJ1-1 TRBV13 TGTGCCAGCAGCTCAAGCGCGGGCGGCACTGAAGCTTTCTTT CASSSSAGGTEAFF
. . TRBJ1-2 TRBV10-3 TGTGCCATCAGGGGGGGACCGAACTATGGCTACACCTTC CAIRGGPNYGYTF
. . TRBJ2-1 TRBV30 TGTGCCTGGAGTACAGGGAACGGGCTATACAATGAGCAGTTCTTC CAWSTGNGLYNEQFF
TRBD2 . TRBJ2-5 TRBV27 TGTGCCAGCAGAACCGGGGGGGCCCCAGAGACCCAGTACTTC CASRTGGAPETQYF
TRBD1 . TRBJ2-7 TRBV5-8 TGTGCCAGCAGCCTACTACAGGGGGCCTACGAGCAGTACTTC CASSLLQGAYEQYF
. . TRBJ1-5 TRBV27 TGTGCCAGCAGTTTACTTGGGCGGGAAAGGCAGCCCCAGCATTTT CASSLLGRERQPQHF
TRBD2 . TRBJ2-1 TRBV5-1 TGCGCCAGCAGCGGTATGGGACTAGCGGGGGGACCTCCCTACAATGAGCAGTTCTTC CASSGMGLAGGPPYNEQFF
. . TRBJ2-2 TRBV12-5 TGTGCTAGTGGTTTTGTACAGGGGGGGACCGGGGAGCTGTTTTTT CASGFVQGGTGELFF
TRBD2 . TRBJ2-3 TRBV2 TGTGCCAGCATCCCTGGCGGGGGGGCCCCAGATACGCAGTATTTT CASIPGGGAPDTQYF
. . TRBJ2-7 TRBV4-2 TGTGCCAGCAGCCAAGATCCCGGGGGCGAGCAGTACTTC CASSQDPGGEQYF
TRBD2 . TRBJ2-4 TRBV15 TGTGCCACCAGCAGAGGGGAGGGGCTGGACATTCAGTACTTC CATSRGEGLDIQYF
TRBD2 once TRBJ2-5 TRBV5-1 TGCGCCAGCAGCTTGGAAGGGCAGGGAGGGGAGACCCAGTACTTC CASSLEGQGGETQYF
TRBD1 . TRBJ1-1 TRBV11-1 TGTGCCAGCAGTCCGAGACAGGGTATGCCTGAAGCTTTCTTT CASSPRQGMPEAFF
TRBD1 . TRBJ2-1 TRBV19 TGTGCCAGCCAACCGGGACAGCGTTACAATGAGCAGTTCTTC CASQPGQRYNEQFF
TRBD1 few TRBJ1-5 TRBV11-2 TGTGCCAGCAGTCTAGACCCGGGACAGAAGGCCCTAGCAGATAGCAATCAGCCCCAGCATTTT CASSLDPGQKALADSNQPQHF
. . TRBJ1-2 TRBV6-1 TGTGCCAGCAGTGAAGGGCAGGGGTTTAACTATGGCTACACCTTC CASSEGQGFNYGYTF
. few TRBJ1-1 TRBV7-2 TGTGCCAGCAGCACCCAGGCGAACACTGAAGCTTTCTTT CASSTQANTEAFF
. once TRBJ2-3 TRBV5-1 TGCGCCAGCAGCCGCCTCGGTGGTAGCACAGATACGCAGTATTTT CASSRLGGSTDTQYF
. few TRBJ2-7 TRBV11-3 TGTGCCAGCAGCGATTACAGGACCCCTCTTGAGCAGTACTTC CASSDYRTPLEQYF
TRBD1 . TRBJ1-1 TRBV18 TGTGCCAGCTCACCGGGACAGGGGTTCACTGAAGCTTTCTTT CASSPGQGFTEAFF
. . TRBJ1-2 TRBV24-1 TGTGCCACCAGTAACTCCCCCGGTGGCTACACCTTC CATSNSPGGYTF
. . TRBJ1-2 TRBV24-1 TGTGCCACACAGGGCAACTATGGCTACACCTTC CATQGNYGYTF
. . TRBJ1-5 TRBV4-2 TGTGCCAGCAGCCAAGGATCGGACTATAGCAATCAGCCCCAGCATTTT CASSQGSDYSNQPQHF
. once TRBJ2-1 TRBV2 TGTGCCAGCAGTGACCAGGGGACCGCCTTATACAATGAGCAGTTCTTC CASSDQGTALYNEQFF
TRBD1 once TRBJ2-1 TRBV27 TGTGCCAGCAGCCACTGGACAGGGGACAATGAGCAGTTCTTC CASSHWTGDNEQFF
. . TRBJ1-1 TRBV6-2/TRBV6-3 TGTGCCAGCAGCCCTACCTATACTGAAGCTTTCTTT CASSPTYTEAFF
TRBD1 . TRBJ2-7 TRBV4-3 TGCGCCAGCGCCCGAGGGGAACAGGGGGCCTACGAGCAGTACTTC CASARGEQGAYEQYF
TRBD2 . TRBJ2-3 TRBV2 TGTGCCAGCAGCGGACTAGCGAGCACAGATACGCAGTATTTT CASSGLASTDTQYF
. . TRBJ2-4 TRBV28 TGTGCCAGCAGTTTCCCCGACAGGAAAAACATTCAGTACTTC CASSFPDRKNIQYF
. . TRBJ1-5 TRBV10-1 TGCGCCAGCGCCCCGGGTTCGAAGCAGCCCCAGCATTTT CASAPGSKQPQHF
. . TRBJ2-3 TRBV6-6 TGTGCCAGCAGTTACATCCGGGGCACAGATACGCAGTATTTT CASSYIRGTDTQYF